A single sample is the source of the 5 T cell receptor beta chains below, sequenced in a study of chronic HIV infection and antiretroviral therapy. A single record per CDR3 protein comes from TCRdb applying MiXCR to the 5' RACE reads. The data contain about 48,000 distinct CDR3 sequences, approximately 19% of them seen just once; the ten biggest clones take up under 3.5%. The sequencing sample was made of peripheral blood. The receptors come from an adult who had HIV and had not received antiretroviral therapy, or was an uninfected healthy control (not recorded which).

This clonotype has a handful of counts. The V and J genes are TRBV25-1 and TRBJ1-5; 8 bases fit TRBD1. In germline, CDR1 is MGHDK, CDR2 SYGVNS. The junction had 9 bases not matched to a gene; V was cut back by 3 bases and J by 2 bases. CDR3 length: 17 residues. The CDR3 sequence is CASSDRRQGARNQPQHF. The CDR3 DNA reads as TGTGCCAGCAGTGATCGGCGGCAGGGGGCTCGCAATCAGCCCCAGCATTTT.

This clonotype occurred a few times. Here the CDR3 DNA reads TGCGCCAGCAGCTTGGGCGAGGCAGGGACCCACGAGCAGTACTTC. This gives the protein CASSLGEAGTHEQYF. V usage is TRBV5-1 and J usage is TRBJ2-7, with D possibly being TRBD1 or TRBD2 (5 bases each). The CDR3 is made up of 15 amino acids. CDR1 is SGHRS, CDR2 YFSETQ, per germline. Trimming stripped 0 bases from V and 5 bases from J, with 15 bases between.

This clonotype was detected only a few times. The rearrangement joins TRBV27 to TRBJ1-2; TRBD1 matches 9 bases. Germline loops: CDR1 MNHEY, CDR2 SMNVEV (reference sequence). V trimming: 5 bases; J trimming: 9 bases; junction bases outside the gene matches: 10. The CDR3 is 14 residues long. The CDR3 nucleotides are TGTGCCAGCAGTCCTCCGGGACAGGGAAGGAGCTACACCTTC. Protein sequence: CASSPPGQGRSYTF.

This clonotype was picked up a small number of times. V and J are TRBV29-1 and TRBJ2-7; possibly TRBD1 for D (6 bases). Germline-derived CDR1 and CDR2 are SQVTM and ANQGSEA. The CDR3 loop spans 13 amino acids. V was cut by 6 bases and J by 1 base, with 13 bases left in between. The CDR3 protein is CSVRTVQSYEQYF. The CDR3 DNA sequence: TGCAGCGTCCGGACAGTACAATCCTACGAGCAGTACTTC.

This clonotype was seen a handful of times. The CDR3 sequence is CSALYSAGGPGEQFF. For the CDR3, the DNA is TGCAGCGCCCTCTACTCAGCGGGAGGGCCGGGTGAGCAGTTCTTC. The gene calls are TRBV29-1 and TRBJ2-1, with TRBD2 matching 10 bases. Germline loops: CDR1 SQVTM, CDR2 ANQGSEA. Trimming took 7 bases from V and 9 from J; bases not matched to a gene: 15. The CDR3 totals 15 residues.